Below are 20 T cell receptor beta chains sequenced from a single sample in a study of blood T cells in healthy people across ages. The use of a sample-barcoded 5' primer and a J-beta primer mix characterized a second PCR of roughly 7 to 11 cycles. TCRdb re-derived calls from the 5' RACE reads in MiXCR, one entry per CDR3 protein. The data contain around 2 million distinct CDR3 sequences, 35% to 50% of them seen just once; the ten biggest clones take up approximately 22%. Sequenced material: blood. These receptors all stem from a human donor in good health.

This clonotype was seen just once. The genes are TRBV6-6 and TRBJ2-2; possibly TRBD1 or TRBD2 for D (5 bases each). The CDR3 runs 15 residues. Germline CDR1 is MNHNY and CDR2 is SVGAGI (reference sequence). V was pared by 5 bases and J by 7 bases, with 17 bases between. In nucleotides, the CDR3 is TGTGCCAGCAGTCCCACGAGGGGCGAGGTCGGGGAGCTGTTTTTT. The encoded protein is CASSPTRGEVGELFF.

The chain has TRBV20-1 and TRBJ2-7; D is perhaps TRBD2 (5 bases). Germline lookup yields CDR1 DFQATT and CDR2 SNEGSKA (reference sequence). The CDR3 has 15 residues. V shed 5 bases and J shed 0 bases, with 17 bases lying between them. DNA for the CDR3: TGCAGTGCTGTAGGGCCGAGGGAAAACTCCTACGAGCAGTACTTC. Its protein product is CSAVGPRENSYEQYF.

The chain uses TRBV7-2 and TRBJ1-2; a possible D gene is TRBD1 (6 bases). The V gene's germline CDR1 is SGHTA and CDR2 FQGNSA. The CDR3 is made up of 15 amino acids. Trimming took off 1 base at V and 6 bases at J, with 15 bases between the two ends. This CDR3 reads CASSLDTGTKDGYTF. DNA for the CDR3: TGTGCCAGCAGCTTAGATACCGGGACAAAGGATGGCTACACCTTC.

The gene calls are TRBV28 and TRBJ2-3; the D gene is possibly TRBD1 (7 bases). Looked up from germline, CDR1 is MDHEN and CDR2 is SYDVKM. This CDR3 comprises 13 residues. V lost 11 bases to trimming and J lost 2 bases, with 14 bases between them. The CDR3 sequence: CAAGGLSTDTQYF. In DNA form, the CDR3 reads TGTGCCGCAGGGGGACTTTCCACAGATACGCAGTATTTT. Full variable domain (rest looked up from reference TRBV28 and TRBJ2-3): DVKVTQSSRYLVKRTGEKVFLECVQDMDHENMFWYRQDPGLGLRLIYFSYDVKMKEKGDIPEGYSVSREKKERFSLILESASTNQTSMYLCAAGGLSTDTQYFGPGTRLTVL.

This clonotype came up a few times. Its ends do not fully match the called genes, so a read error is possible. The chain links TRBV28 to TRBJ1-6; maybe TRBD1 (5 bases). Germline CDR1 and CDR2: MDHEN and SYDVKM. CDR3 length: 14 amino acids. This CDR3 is CARSPPRVSSPLHF. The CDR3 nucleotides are TGTGCCCGCAGTCCGCCCAGGGTGAGCTCACCCCTCCACTTT.

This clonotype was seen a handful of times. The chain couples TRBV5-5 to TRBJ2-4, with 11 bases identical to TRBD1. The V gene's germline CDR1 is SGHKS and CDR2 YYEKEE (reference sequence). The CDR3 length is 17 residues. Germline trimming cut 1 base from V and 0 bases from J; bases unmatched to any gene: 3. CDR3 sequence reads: CASSLRDRGEAKNIQYF. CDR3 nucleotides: TGTGCCAGCAGCTTGCGGGACAGGGGGGAAGCCAAAAACATTCAGTACTTC.

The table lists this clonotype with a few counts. The CDR3 spells CAWSVEGNTDTQYF. The CDR3 nucleotides read TGTGCCTGGAGTGTAGAGGGGAACACAGATACGCAGTATTTT. The V call is TRBV30, the J call TRBJ2-3; D may match TRBD1 or TRBD2 (5 bases each). V shed 0 bases and J shed 2 bases, with 9 bases lying between them. The germline V gene encodes CDR1 GTSNPN and CDR2 SVGIG (reference sequence). This CDR3 is 14 amino acids long.

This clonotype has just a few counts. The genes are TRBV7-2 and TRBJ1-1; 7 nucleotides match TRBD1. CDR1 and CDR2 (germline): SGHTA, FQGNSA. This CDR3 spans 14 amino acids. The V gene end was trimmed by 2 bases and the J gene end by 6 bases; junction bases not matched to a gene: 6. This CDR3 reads CASSLNRGSAEAFF. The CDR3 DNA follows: TGTGCCAGCAGCTTAAACAGGGGCAGTGCTGAAGCTTTCTTT. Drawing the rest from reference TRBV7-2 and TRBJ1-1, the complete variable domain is GAGVSQSPSNKVTEKGKDVELRCDPISGHTALYWYRQSLGQGLEFLIYFQGNSAPDKSGLPSDRFSAERTGGSVSTLTIQRTQQEDSAVYLCASSLNRGSAEAFFGQGTRLTVV.

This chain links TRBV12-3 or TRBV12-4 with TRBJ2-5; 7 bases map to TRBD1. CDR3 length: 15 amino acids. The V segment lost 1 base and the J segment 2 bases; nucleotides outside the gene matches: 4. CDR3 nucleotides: TGTGCCAGCAGTTTAGTGATACAGGGGCAAGAGACCCAGTACTTC. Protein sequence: CASSLVIQGQETQYF.

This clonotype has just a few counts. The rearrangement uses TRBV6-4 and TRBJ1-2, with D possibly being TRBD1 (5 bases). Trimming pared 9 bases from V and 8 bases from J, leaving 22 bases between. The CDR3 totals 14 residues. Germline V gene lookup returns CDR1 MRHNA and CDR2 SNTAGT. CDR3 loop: CARGFDSTFGGYTF. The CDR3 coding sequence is TGTGCCAGGGGATTCGACAGTACCTTTGGAGGCTACACCTTC.

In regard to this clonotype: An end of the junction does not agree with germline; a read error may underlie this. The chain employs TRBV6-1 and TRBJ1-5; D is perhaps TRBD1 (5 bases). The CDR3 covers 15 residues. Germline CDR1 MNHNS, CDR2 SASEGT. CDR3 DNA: TGTGCCAGCACTGAAGGCCGTTCGGGGACCCAGCCCCAGCATTTT. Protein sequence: CASTEGRSGTQPQHF.

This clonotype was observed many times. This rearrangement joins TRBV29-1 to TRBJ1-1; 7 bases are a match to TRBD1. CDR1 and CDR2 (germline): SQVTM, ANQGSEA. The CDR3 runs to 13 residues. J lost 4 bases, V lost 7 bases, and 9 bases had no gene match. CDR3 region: CSAQSAGGTEAFF. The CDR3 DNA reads TGCAGCGCCCAAAGCGCAGGGGGCACTGAAGCTTTCTTT.

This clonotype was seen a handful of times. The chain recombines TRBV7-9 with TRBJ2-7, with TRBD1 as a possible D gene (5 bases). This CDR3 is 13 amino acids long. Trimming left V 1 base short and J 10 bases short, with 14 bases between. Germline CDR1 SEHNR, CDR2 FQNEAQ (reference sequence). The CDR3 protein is CASSLVVAGYQYF. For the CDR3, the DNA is TGTGCCAGCAGCTTAGTAGTCGCAGGGTACCAGTACTTC. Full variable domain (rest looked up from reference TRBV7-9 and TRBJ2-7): DTGVSQNPRHKITKRGQNVTFRCDPISEHNRLYWYRQTLGQGPEFLTYFQNEAQLEKSRLLSDRFSAERPKGSFSTLEIQRTEQGDSAMYLCASSLVVAGYQYFGPGTRLTVT.

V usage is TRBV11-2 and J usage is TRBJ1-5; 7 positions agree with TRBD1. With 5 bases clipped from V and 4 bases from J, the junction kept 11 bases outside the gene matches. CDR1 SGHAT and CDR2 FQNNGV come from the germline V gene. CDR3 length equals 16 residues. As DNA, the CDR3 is TGTGCCAGCAGCCTCGACAGGGTCAGGAGGAATCAGCCCCAGCATTTT. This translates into CASSLDRVRRNQPQHF.

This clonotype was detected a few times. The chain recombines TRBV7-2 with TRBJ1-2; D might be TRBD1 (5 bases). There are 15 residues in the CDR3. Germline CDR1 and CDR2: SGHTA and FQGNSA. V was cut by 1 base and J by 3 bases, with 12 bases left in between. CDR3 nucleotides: TGTGCCAGCAGCTTAGGCAGGGTTAATTACTATGGCTACACCTTC. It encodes CASSLGRVNYYGYTF.

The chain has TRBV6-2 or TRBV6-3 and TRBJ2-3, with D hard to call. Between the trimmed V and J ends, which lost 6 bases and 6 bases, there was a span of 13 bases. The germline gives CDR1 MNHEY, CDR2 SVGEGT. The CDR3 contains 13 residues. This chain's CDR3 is CASSVTVWDTQYF. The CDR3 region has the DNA TGTGCCAGCAGCGTAACGGTCTGGGATACGCAGTATTTT.

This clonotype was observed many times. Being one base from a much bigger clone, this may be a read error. CDR3 DNA: TGTGCCAGCAGCTTACCTCCCGGCCAGACCCAGTACTTC. Translation gives CASSLPPGQTQYF. The chain joins TRBV7-2 to TRBJ2-5; unclear D gene. From germline, CDR1 is SGHTA and CDR2 FQGNSA. CDR3 length equals 13 residues. V lost 2 bases, J lost 6 bases, and 10 bases lay in between.

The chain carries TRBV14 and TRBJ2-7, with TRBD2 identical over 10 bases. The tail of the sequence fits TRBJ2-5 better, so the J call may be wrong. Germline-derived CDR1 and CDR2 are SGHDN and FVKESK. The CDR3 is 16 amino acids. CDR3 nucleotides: TGTGCCAGCAGCCAATTGCCCGGACTAGCGGCGGAGACCCAGTACTTC. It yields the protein CASSQLPGLAAETQYF.

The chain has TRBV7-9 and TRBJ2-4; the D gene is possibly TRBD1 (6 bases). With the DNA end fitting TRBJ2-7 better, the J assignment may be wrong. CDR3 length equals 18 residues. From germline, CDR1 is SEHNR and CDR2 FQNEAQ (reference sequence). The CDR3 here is CASSTPHTRDNKIYEQYF. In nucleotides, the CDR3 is TGTGCCAGCAGCACCCCACACACTCGGGACAACAAGATCTACGAGCAGTACTTC.

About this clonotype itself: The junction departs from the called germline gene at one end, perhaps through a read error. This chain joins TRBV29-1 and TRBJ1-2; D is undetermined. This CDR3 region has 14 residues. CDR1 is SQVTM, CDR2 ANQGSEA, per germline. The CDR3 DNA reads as TGCAGCGTTGATAGGGCAGGCCCCAACTACGGCTACACCTTC. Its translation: CSVDRAGPNYGYTF.